This TCR beta chain was recovered during a study of neurological immune-mediated disorders. V dropped 1 base and J dropped 1 base, with 7 bases sitting between them. The CDR3 runs 14 residues. CDR1 and CDR2 from the germline V gene are LGHDT and YNNKEL (reference sequence). This clonotype has a count of ten or more. Antigen: not known. Overall study findings and caveats: HTLV-1-associated myelopathy displayed the greatest TCR clonal expansion, and multiple sclerosis exhibited the smallest, lower than that of healthy controls. None of the CDR3 amino acid sequences of expanded clones recurred across subjects, suggesting private repertoires in all groups.

cDNA was made by 5'RACE with 10-nucleotide random UMIs. TCRdb re-called the 5' RACE reads with MiXCR, one entry per CDR3 protein. The repertoire has about 120,000 distinct CDR3 sequences, about 3.2% of them found once; the top ten carry 1.3%. The receptor's source is a young woman with multiple sclerosis. Source material: PBMCs. J is TRBJ1-1 and V is TRBV3-1; no definite D call. The CDR3, as DNA: TGTGCCAGCAGCCAAGTGGGAGAGAACACTGAAGCTTTCTTT. Translated: CASSQVGENTEAFF.